What follows is one T cell receptor (beta chain) and its context. Its antigen is as yet unknown. Trimming removed 2 bases from V and 0 bases from J; junction bases left unmatched: 10. This CDR3 is built from 17 residues. With template switching, a universal primer site was added, and the cDNA carried unique molecular identifiers. TCRdb recomputed calls from the 5' RACE reads with MiXCR, one row per CDR3 protein. Altogether 350,000 to 600,000 distinct CDR3 sequences are present, 12% to 15% being singletons, with the ten largest covering around 0.48%. The source of the sample is a study of identical twins. Regarding the study as a whole: The study found weaker excess twin sharing in beta out-of-frame sequences. Clonotypes of the beta chain that were abundant in cord blood carried fewer insertions (memory repertoires showed none).

This same sample was also part of a study on yellow fever vaccine responses in identical twins.

This TCR came from a woman younger than 30 in good health. The sequenced material came from CD4+ T cells sorted from blood. J is TRBJ2-7 and V is TRBV12-3 or TRBV12-4; 7 bases align to TRBD1. The CDR3 reads CASSLTRKQGSSYEQYF. In DNA, the CDR3 is TGTGCCAGCAGTTTAACTAGAAAACAGGGGAGCTCCTACGAGCAGTACTTC.